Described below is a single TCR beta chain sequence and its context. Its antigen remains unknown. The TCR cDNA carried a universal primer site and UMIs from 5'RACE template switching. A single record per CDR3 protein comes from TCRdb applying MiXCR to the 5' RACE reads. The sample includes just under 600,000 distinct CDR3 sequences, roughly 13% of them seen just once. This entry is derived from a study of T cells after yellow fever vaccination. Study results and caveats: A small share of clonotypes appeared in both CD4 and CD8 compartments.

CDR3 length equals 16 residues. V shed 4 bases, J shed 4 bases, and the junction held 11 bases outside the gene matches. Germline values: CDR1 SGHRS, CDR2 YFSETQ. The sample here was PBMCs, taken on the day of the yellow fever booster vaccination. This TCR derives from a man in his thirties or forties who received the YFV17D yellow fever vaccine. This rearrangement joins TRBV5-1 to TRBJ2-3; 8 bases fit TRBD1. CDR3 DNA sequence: TGCGCCAGCAGCCCCCGGACAGGGATACGGGCAGATACGCAGTATTTT. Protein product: CASSPRTGIRADTQYF.